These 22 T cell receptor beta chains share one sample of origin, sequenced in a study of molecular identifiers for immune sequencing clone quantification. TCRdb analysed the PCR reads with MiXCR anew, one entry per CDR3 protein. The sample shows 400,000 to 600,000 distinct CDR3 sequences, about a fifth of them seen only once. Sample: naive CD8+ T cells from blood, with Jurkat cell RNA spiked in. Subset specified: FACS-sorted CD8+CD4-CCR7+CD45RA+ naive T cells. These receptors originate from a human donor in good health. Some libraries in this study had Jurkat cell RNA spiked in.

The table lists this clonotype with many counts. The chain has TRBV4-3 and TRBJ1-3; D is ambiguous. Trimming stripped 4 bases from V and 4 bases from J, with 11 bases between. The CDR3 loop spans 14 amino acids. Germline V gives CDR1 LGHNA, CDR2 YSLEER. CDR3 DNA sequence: TGCGCCAGCAGCCCTCCAGACGTGGGAAACACCATATATTTT. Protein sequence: CASSPPDVGNTIYF.

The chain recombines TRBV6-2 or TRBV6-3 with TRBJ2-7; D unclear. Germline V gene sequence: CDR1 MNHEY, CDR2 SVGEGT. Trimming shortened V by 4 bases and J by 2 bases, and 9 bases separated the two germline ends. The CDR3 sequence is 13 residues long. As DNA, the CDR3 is TGTGCCAGCAGTTCCATGACCCCCTACGAGCAGTACTTC. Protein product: CASSSMTPYEQYF.

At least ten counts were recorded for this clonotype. The CDR3 DNA reads TGCGCCAGCAGCCAAGATAACCTTAATTCACCCCTCCACTTT. Protein product: CASSQDNLNSPLHF. The chain combines TRBV4-3 with TRBJ1-6; no reliable D call. Trimming removed 0 bases at V and 6 bases at J, with 6 bases between. Per germline, CDR1 LGHNA and CDR2 YSLEER. The CDR3 is 14 amino acids.

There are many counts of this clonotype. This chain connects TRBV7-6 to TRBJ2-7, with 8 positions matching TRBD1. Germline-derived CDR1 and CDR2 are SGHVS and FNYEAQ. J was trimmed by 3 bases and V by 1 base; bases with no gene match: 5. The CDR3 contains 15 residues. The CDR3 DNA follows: TGTGCCAGCAGCTTAGAGGACAGGGAAAGCTACGAGCAGTACTTC. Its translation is CASSLEDRESYEQYF. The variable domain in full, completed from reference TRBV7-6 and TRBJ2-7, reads GAGVSQSPRYKVTKRGQDVALRCDPISGHVSLYWYRQALGQGPEFLTYFNYEAQQDKSGLPNDRFSAERPEGSISTLTIQRTEQRDSAMYRCASSLEDRESYEQYFGPGTRLTVT.

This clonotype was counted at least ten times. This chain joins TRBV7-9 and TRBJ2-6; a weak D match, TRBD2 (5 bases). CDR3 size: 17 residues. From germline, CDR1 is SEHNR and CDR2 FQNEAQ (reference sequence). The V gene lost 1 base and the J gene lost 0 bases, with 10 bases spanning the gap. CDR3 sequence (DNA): TGTGCCAGCAGCTTAGGCCTCACTAGCTCTGGGGCCAACGTCCTGACTTTC. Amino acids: CASSLGLTSSGANVLTF.

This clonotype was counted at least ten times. CDR3 coding DNA: TGTGCCAGCATTATAGCGGGGGGGCATGAGCAGTTCTTC. This gives the protein CASIIAGGHEQFF. This chain joins TRBV6-2 or TRBV6-3 and TRBJ2-1; 11 nucleotides align to TRBD2. CDR3 length: 13 amino acids. CDR1 is MNHEY, CDR2 SVGEGT, per germline. After removal of 7 bases from V and 8 bases from J, the junction contained 4 bases not matched to a gene.

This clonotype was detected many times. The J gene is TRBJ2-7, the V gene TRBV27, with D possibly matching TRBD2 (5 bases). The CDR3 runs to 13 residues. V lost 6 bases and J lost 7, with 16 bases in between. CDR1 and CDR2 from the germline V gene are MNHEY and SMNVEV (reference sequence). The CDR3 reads CASSFQVGVEQYF. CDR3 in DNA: TGTGCCAGCAGCTTCCAGGTCGGGGTTGAGCAGTACTTC.

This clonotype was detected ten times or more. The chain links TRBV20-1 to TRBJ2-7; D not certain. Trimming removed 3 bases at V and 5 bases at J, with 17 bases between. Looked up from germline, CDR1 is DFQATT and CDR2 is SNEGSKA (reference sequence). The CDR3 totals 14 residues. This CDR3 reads CSASPRRQTHEQYF. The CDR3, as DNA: TGCAGTGCTAGTCCCCGGCGGCAGACCCACGAGCAGTACTTC.

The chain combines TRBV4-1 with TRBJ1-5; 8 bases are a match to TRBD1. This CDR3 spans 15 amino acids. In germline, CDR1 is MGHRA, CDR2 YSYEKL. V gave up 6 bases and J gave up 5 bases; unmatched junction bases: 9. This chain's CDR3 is CASSQSTGEYQPQHF. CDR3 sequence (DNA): TGCGCCAGCAGTCAGTCGACAGGGGAATATCAGCCCCAGCATTTT.

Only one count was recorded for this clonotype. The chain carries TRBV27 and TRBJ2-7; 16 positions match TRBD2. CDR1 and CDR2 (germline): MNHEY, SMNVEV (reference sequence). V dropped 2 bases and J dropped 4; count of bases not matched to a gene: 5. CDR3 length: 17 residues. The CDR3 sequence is CASSLMGLAGGAYEQYF. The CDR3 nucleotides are TGTGCCAGCAGTTTAATGGGACTAGCGGGAGGGGCATACGAGCAGTACTTC.

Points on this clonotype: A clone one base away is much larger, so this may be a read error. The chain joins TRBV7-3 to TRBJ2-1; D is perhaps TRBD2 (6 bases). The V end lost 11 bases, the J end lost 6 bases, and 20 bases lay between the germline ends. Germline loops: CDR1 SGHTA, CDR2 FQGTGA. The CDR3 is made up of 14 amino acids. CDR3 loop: CAASRGTLCNEQFF. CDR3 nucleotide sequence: TGTGCCGCCTCCCGCGGGACTCTATGCAATGAGCAGTTCTTC.

The CDR3, as DNA: TGTGCTAGTGGTTTGGACCCCGGGGGGCTGAACACCGGGGAGCTGTTTTTT. Protein product: CASGLDPGGLNTGELFF. The chain is built from TRBV12-5 and TRBJ2-2; maybe TRBD2 (7 bases). CDR1 and CDR2 (germline): LGHNT, FRNRAP. The length of the CDR3 is 17 residues. Trimming stripped 1 base from V and 1 base from J, with 13 bases between.

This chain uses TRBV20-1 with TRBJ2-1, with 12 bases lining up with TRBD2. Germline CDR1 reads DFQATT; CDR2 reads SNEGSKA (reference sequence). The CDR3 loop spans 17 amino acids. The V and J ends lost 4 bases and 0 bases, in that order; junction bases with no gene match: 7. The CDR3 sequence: CSAKTSGGRFSYNEQFF. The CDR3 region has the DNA TGCAGTGCTAAGACTAGCGGGGGCAGATTCTCCTACAATGAGCAGTTCTTC.

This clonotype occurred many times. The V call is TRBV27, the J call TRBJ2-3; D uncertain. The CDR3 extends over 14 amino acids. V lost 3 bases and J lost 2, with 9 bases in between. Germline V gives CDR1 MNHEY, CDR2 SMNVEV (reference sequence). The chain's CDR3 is CASSFTPNTDTQYF. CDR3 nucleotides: TGTGCCAGCAGTTTTACACCTAACACAGATACGCAGTATTTT.

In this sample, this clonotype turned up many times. CDR3 DNA sequence: TGCGCCAGCAGCCAAGGGTTCGCCATCGGGTCTGGGGCCAACGTCCTGACTTTC. Translating gives CASSQGFAIGSGANVLTF. V is TRBV4-3 and J is TRBJ2-6, with D uncertain. Trimming left V 1 base short and J 1 base short, with 14 bases between. This CDR3 has 18 amino acids. Germline V CDR1 and CDR2: LGHNA, YSLEER.

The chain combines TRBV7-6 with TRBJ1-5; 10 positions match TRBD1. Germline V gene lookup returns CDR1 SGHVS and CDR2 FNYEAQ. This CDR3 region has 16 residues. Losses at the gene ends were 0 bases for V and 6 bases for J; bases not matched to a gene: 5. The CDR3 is CASSLARQGAIQPQHF. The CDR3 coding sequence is TGTGCCAGCAGCTTAGCCAGACAGGGGGCAATTCAGCCCCAGCATTTT.

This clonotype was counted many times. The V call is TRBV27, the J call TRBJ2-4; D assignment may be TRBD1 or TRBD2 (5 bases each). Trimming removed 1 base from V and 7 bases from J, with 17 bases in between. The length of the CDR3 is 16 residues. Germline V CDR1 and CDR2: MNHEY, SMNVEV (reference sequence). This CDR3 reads CASSLLPGPNINIQYF. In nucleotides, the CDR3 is TGTGCCAGCAGTTTATTGCCGGGACCCAACATCAACATTCAGTACTTC.

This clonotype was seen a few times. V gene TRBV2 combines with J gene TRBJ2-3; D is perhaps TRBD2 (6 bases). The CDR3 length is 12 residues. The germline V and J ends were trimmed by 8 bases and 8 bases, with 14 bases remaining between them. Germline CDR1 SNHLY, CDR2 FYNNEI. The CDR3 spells CASGTFAGTQYF. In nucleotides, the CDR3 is TGTGCCAGCGGGACTTTCGCAGGTACGCAGTATTTT.

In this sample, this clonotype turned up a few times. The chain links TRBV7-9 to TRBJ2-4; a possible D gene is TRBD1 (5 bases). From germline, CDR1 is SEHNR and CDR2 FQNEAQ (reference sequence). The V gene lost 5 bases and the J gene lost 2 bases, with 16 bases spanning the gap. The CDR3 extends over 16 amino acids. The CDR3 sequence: CASSPTSGSTKNIQYF. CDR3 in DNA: TGTGCCAGCAGCCCTACATCAGGGTCCACCAAAAACATTCAGTACTTC.

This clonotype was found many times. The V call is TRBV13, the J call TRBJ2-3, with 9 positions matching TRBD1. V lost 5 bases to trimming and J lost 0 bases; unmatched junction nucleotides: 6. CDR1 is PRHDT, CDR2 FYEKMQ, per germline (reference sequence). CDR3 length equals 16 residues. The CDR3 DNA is TGTGCCAGCAGCCCCAGGACAGGGGAGAGCACAGATACGCAGTATTTT. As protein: CASSPRTGESTDTQYF.

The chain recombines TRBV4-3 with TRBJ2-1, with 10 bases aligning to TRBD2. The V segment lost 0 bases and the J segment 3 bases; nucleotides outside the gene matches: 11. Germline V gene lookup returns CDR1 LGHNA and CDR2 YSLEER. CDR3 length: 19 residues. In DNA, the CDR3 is TGCGCCAGCAGCCAAGACCCCCCCTGGACTAGCGGAGACTACAATGAGCAGTTCTTC. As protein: CASSQDPPWTSGDYNEQFF.

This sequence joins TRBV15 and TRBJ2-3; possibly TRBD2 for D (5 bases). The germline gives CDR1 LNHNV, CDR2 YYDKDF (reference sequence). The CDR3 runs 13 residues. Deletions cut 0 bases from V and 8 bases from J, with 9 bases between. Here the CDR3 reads CATSRDRRGTQYF. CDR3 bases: TGTGCCACCAGCAGAGATAGACGGGGTACGCAGTATTTT.